Reported below is one TCR beta chain. Healthy Caucasians supplied all donations. The source of the sample is a study of identical twins. MiXCR was run by TCRdb on the 5' RACE reads, yielding one entry per CDR3 protein. This table has 1.5 million or so distinct CDR3 sequences, about 32% appearing once. The CDR3 has 13 residues. V shed 1 base and J shed 8 bases, with 6 bases lying between them. Germline CDR1 and CDR2: MGHDK and SYGVNS. This rearrangement joins TRBV25-1 to TRBJ1-6; D is unresolved. The sample comprised cord blood. The TCR comes from a newborn girl in good health. The chain's CDR3 is CASSESGYSPLHF. DNA for the CDR3: TGTGCCAGCAGTGAATCGGGCTATTCACCCCTCCACTTT.